The clone carrying this TCR beta chain was counted only a few times. The sample belongs to a study of blood T cells in healthy people across ages. Next came a second PCR, run for about 6 to 11 cycles, which used a sample-barcoded 5' primer along with a J-beta primer mix. TCRdb recomputed calls from the 5' RACE reads with MiXCR, one row per CDR3 protein. Here the sample spans approximately 580,000 distinct CDR3 sequences, nearly 25% being singletons. This CDR3 is 14 amino acids long. Germline CDR1 and CDR2: LGHNA and YSLEER. Trimming removed 1 base at V and 4 bases at J, with 11 bases between. The same data also contributed to another study, on T cells of mothers and their children. This second study says: Donation came from three healthy Caucasian mothers together with their six children.

This receptor was identified in a boy aged 10-17 years in good health. The chain couples TRBV4-3 to TRBJ2-7; possibly TRBD2 for D (6 bases). Sequenced: blood. This chain's CDR3 is CASSQAGERYEQYF. The CDR3 DNA reads TGCGCCAGCAGCCAAGCGGGAGAAAGATACGAGCAGTACTTC.